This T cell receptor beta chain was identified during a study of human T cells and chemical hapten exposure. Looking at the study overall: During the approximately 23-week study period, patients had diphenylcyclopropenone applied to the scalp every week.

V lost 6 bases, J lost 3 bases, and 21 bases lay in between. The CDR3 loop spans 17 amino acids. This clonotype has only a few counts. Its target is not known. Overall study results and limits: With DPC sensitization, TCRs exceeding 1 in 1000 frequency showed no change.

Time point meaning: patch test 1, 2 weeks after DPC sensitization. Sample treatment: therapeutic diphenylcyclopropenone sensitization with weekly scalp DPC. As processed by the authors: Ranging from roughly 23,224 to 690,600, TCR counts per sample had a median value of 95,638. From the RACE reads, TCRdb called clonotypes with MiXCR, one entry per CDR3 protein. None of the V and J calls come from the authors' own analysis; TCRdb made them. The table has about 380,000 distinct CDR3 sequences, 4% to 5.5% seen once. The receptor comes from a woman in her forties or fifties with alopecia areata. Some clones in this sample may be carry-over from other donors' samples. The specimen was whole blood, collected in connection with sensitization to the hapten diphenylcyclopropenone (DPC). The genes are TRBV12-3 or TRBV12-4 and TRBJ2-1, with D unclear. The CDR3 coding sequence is TGTGCCAGCAGCGGTATCGGACCCACCCTCGACTACAATGAGCAGTTCTTC. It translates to CASSGIGPTLDYNEQFF.